The sequence of this TCR beta chain was determined in a study of T-cell reconstitution after alpha-beta-depleted transplantation in children. Per germline, CDR1 SEHNR and CDR2 FQNEAQ (reference sequence). This CDR3 comprises 15 residues. Unmatched junction bases numbered 8, after V lost 5 bases and J lost 8 bases. A few counts support this clonotype. The library targeted TCRbeta and was prepared with unique molecular identifiers. TCRdb redid the calling of the PCR reads with MiXCR, one entry per CDR3 protein. The sample yields hundreds of thousands of distinct CDR3 sequences, around 13% seen once. The V and J genes are TRBV7-9 and TRBJ2-2, with 10 bases identical to TRBD1. Sequences were derived from PBMCs, sampled before TCRalphabeta/CD19-depleted stem cell transplant. The receptor's source is a girl aged 2-9 years with congenital amegakaryocytic thrombocytopenia, due to receive a stem cell transplant. The CDR3 DNA sequence: TGTGCCAGCAGCCGCATGGACAGGGGGTCGGGGGAGCTGTTTTTT. Translated: CASSRMDRGSGELFF.